This entry lists 9 T cell receptor beta chains sequenced from one sample in a study of blood T cell repertoires in COVID-19 (dated by TCRdb to the early 2020s). The library was obtained by the immunoSEQ multiplex PCR assay. The table comes from immuneACCESS by way of TCRdb, which keeps in-frame sequences with V and J called. Part of the clones is missing from these tables; in studies checked, under half for an unresolved V gene and the rest for unknown reasons. The sample table contains over 450,000 clones; only one count was recorded for about 89% of them. The top ten constitute less than 9% of the sample. Sequencing was performed on peripheral blood. The receptor set was obtained from a woman in her forties or fifties with COVID-19, enrolled during active disease.

This clone has just one count. This chain connects TRBV2 to TRBJ2-3, with 10 bases that match TRBD2. V shed 4 bases and J 3 bases; nucleotides not matched to a gene: 10. CDR3 length equals 17 residues. The V gene's germline CDR1 is SNHLY and CDR2 FYNNEI. CDR3 DNA sequence: TGTGCCAGCAGTGTTCAAGCGGGGGGGCCGCGGACAGATACGCAGTATTTT. This translates into CASSVQAGGPRTDTQYF.

V gene TRBV29-1 combines with J gene TRBJ1-5; the match to TRBD1 covers 7 bases. J was trimmed by 5 bases and V by 6 bases; bases with no gene match: 7. This CDR3 is 13 amino acids long. Germline CDR1 reads SQVTM; CDR2 reads ANQGSEA. Here the CDR3 reads CSVQDREHQPQHF. DNA for the CDR3: TGCAGCGTACAAGACAGGGAACATCAGCCCCAGCATTTT.

The CDR3, as DNA: TGTGCCAGCAGCATAGCGGGATTTAACACTGAAGCTTTCTTT. Translated, it gives CASSIAGFNTEAFF. The J gene is TRBJ1-1, the V gene TRBV5-4; D is undetermined. The CDR3 sequence is 14 residues long. V lost 4 bases and J lost 2, with 12 bases in between. Germline V gives CDR1 SGHNT, CDR2 YYREEE (reference sequence).

This chain connects TRBV29-1 to TRBJ1-5; D possibly corresponds to TRBD1 (5 bases). V was clipped by 4 bases and J by 7 bases, with 14 bases between them. This CDR3 spans 13 amino acids. Germline-derived CDR1 and CDR2 are SQVTM and ANQGSEA. The CDR3 region has the DNA TGCAGCGTTGGCTCAGGGTGGGGACAGCCCCAGCATTTT. Protein product: CSVGSGWGQPQHF.

The chain is built from TRBV5-1 and TRBJ1-1; D may be TRBD1 (6 bases). Trimming pared 4 bases from V and 3 bases from J, leaving 16 bases between. Germline V CDR1 and CDR2: SGHRS, YFSETQ. The CDR3 spans 15 residues. CDR3: CASSTDQGRDTEAFF. The CDR3 DNA reads TGCGCCAGCAGCACAGATCAGGGGAGGGACACTGAAGCTTTCTTT.

The J gene is TRBJ2-1, the V gene TRBV29-1, with a weak D call TRBD2 (5 bases). Germline CDR1 and CDR2: SQVTM and ANQGSEA. This CDR3 has 15 amino acids. The V and J ends lost 1 base and 4 bases respectively, with 14 bases between them. The DNA of the CDR3 is TGCAGCGTTGAAGCCATCAACCCGGGGTACAATGAGCAGTTCTTC. Encoded protein: CSVEAINPGYNEQFF.

This clone was seen only once. The chain links TRBV28 to TRBJ1-1, with 12 bases aligning to TRBD1. Germline trimming cut 3 bases from V and 4 bases from J; bases unmatched to any gene: 6. CDR3 length: 16 amino acids. Germline V gene lookup returns CDR1 MDHEN and CDR2 SYDVKM. The CDR3 spells CASSLGTGGAGTEAFF. In nucleotides, the CDR3 is TGTGCCAGCAGTTTGGGGACAGGGGGCGCCGGCACTGAAGCTTTCTTT.

V usage is TRBV30 and J usage is TRBJ2-2; the match to TRBD2 covers 7 bases. Germline values: CDR1 GTSNPN, CDR2 SVGIG (reference sequence). The CDR3 totals 13 residues. J lost 4 bases, V lost 5 bases, and 4 bases had no gene match. CDR3 sequence: CAWGEGITGELFF. The CDR3 DNA follows: TGTGCCTGGGGGGAGGGGATCACCGGGGAGCTGTTTTTT.

The gene calls are TRBV27 and TRBJ1-2; 7 positions agree with TRBD1. Trimming cost V 3 bases and J 3 bases; bases outside gene matches: 4. The CDR3 loop spans 14 amino acids. Per germline, CDR1 MNHEY and CDR2 SMNVEV (reference sequence). CDR3 sequence (DNA): TGTGCCAGCAGTTTCCTCGGACAGGACTATGGCTACACCTTC. It yields the protein CASSFLGQDYGYTF.